Here is one T cell receptor (beta chain) with its context. CDR3 length: 14 residues. CDR1 GTSNPN and CDR2 SVGIG come from the germline V gene (reference sequence). The V gene end was trimmed by 0 bases and the J gene end by 1 base; junction bases not matched to a gene: 1. The record originates from a study of T cell changes during pregnancy in multiple sclerosis. The method was immunoSEQ multiplex PCR; TCRdb's version includes in-frame clones alone and lacks a portion of them. Of 55,000 to 75,000 clones in the sample, over 85% were seen once. The V call is TRBV30, the J call TRBJ1-1; 8 nucleotides match TRBD1. This specimen was CD8+ T cells from peripheral blood mononuclear cells, taken in the second trimester of pregnancy. The TCR originated in a female donor with multiple sclerosis, enrolled in a pregnancy study. The DNA of the CDR3 is TGTGCCTGGAGTGTTGGGACAGGGAACACTGAAGCTTTCTTT. It translates to CAWSVGTGNTEAFF.